The 17 T cell receptor beta chains below come from one sample, sequenced in a study of blood T cell repertoires in COVID-19. The protocol was immunoSEQ multiplex PCR, while the TCRdb copy is restricted to in-frame clones and leaves out a portion. The sample contains a few hundred thousand clones, approximately 88% of which appear only once. Sequencing used PBMCs or T cells enriched from blood (not recorded which). The source is a man aged 25 to 40 who had recovered from COVID-19.

This chain uses TRBV7-9 with TRBJ1-1, with D perhaps matching TRBD1 (6 bases). Trimming took off 3 bases at V and 4 bases at J, with 12 bases between the two ends. The germline CDR1 and CDR2 sequences are SEHNR and FQNEAQ (reference sequence). CDR3 length: 14 amino acids. The DNA for the CDR3 is TGTGCCAGCAGCTTGGCAGGGGATGTCACTGAAGCTTTCTTT. Protein product: CASSLAGDVTEAFF. Supplemented by reference TRBV7-9 and TRBJ1-1, the full variable domain reads DTGVSQNPRHKITKRGQNVTFRCDPISEHNRLYWYRQTLGQGPEFLTYFQNEAQLEKSRLLSDRFSAERPKGSFSTLEIQRTEQGDSAMYLCASSLAGDVTEAFFGQGTRLTVV.

The chain carries TRBV5-1 and TRBJ1-2; the match to TRBD1 covers 9 bases. There are 14 residues in the CDR3. V shed 4 bases and J 3 bases; nucleotides not matched to a gene: 4. Germline V gene sequence: CDR1 SGHRS, CDR2 YFSETQ. The CDR3 region has the DNA TGCGCCAGCAGCCCGTGGACAGGGGACTATGGCTACACCTTC. Translation: CASSPWTGDYGYTF.

This clone was counted ten times or more. This sequence joins TRBV2 and TRBJ2-7; the match to TRBD1 covers 11 bases. Germline V gene sequence: CDR1 SNHLY, CDR2 FYNNEI. Trimming took 4 bases from V and 7 from J; bases not matched to a gene: 3. This CDR3 has 13 residues. CDR3 in amino acids: CASSGGTGGEQYF. DNA of the CDR3: TGTGCCAGCAGTGGCGGGACAGGGGGGGAGCAGTACTTC.

This chain connects TRBV6-5 to TRBJ2-7, with a tentative D call TRBD2 (5 bases). Trimming pared 2 bases from V and 3 bases from J, leaving 11 bases between. CDR3 length: 14 residues. CDR1 is MNHEY, CDR2 SVGAGI, per germline. The CDR3 here is CASSYGGTLYEQYF. As DNA, the CDR3 is TGTGCCAGCAGTTACGGAGGCACTCTCTACGAGCAGTACTTC.

This chain links TRBV7-9 with TRBJ2-3; D is possibly TRBD2 (5 bases). From germline, CDR1 is SEHNR and CDR2 FQNEAQ (reference sequence). CDR3 length: 14 amino acids. Trimming left V 4 bases short and J 1 base short, with 9 bases between. CDR3 nucleotide sequence: TGTGCCAGCAGCTGGGATAGCGGCACAGATACGCAGTATTTT. Protein sequence: CASSWDSGTDTQYF.

The V gene is TRBV7-9, the J gene TRBJ2-5; perhaps TRBD1 as D (6 bases). The V gene's germline CDR1 is SEHNR and CDR2 FQNEAQ (reference sequence). The ends were cut back, 3 bases at V and 1 base at J, with 15 bases in the middle. The CDR3 totals 16 residues. CDR3 amino acids: CASSLGLGQPQETQYF. The CDR3 nucleotides read TGTGCCAGCAGCTTGGGTTTGGGACAACCCCAAGAGACCCAGTACTTC.

The chain carries TRBV19 and TRBJ2-3, with 8 bases fitting TRBD1. Looked up from germline, CDR1 is LNHDA and CDR2 is SQIVND (reference sequence). With V trimmed by 5 bases and J by 1 base, 11 bases remained unmatched. The CDR3 covers 17 residues. The CDR3 coding sequence is TGTGCCAGTAGTCCCCCCCCCGACAGGGGAGGCACAGATACGCAGTATTTT. It translates to CASSPPPDRGGTDTQYF.

This clone was seen once. DNA for the CDR3: TGCGCCAGCAGCCAAGATCTGGGGGGGCCGGATTTTACGCAGTATTTT. Translation gives CASSQDLGGPDFTQYF. This chain links TRBV4-1 with TRBJ2-3; D may be TRBD2 (7 bases). Per germline, CDR1 MGHRA and CDR2 YSYEKL. This CDR3 is built from 16 residues. V was cut by 0 bases and J by 8 bases, with 18 bases left in between.

The rearrangement links TRBV2 to TRBJ2-7; D is possibly TRBD1 (5 bases). The V gene lost 8 bases and the J gene lost 2 bases, with 13 bases spanning the gap. Germline CDR1 is SNHLY and CDR2 is FYNNEI. CDR3 size: 13 residues. DNA for the CDR3: TGTGCCAGCGCGTGGACACCCACCTACGAGCAGTACTTC. It yields the protein CASAWTPTYEQYF.

The chain couples TRBV24-1 to TRBJ2-5; TRBD1 aligns across 9 bases. Trimming removed 1 base from V and 5 bases from J; junction bases left unmatched: 7. The germline gives CDR1 KGHDR, CDR2 SFDVKD. This CDR3 spans 16 amino acids. The CDR3 nucleotides are TGTGCCACCAGTGATTTTGGACAGGGGAGGATGGAGACCCAGTACTTC. Residues: CATSDFGQGRMETQYF.

This chain connects TRBV7-9 to TRBJ1-5; D gene unclear. With 3 bases removed from V and 4 bases from J, the gap between germline ends came to 10 bases. Germline CDR1 and CDR2: SEHNR and FQNEAQ (reference sequence). This CDR3 comprises 14 residues. This CDR3 reads CASSFNSPNQPQHF. In DNA, the CDR3 is TGTGCCAGCAGCTTCAACTCTCCTAATCAGCCCCAGCATTTT.

V usage is TRBV7-2 and J usage is TRBJ2-1; 10 nucleotides align to TRBD2. The ends lost 5 bases at V and 7 bases at J; junction bases unmatched: 8. The CDR3 runs to 15 residues. Germline CDR1 reads SGHTA; CDR2 reads FQGNSA. The CDR3 coding sequence is TGTGCCAGCAGCAGTCAGCGGGGGGGCGGGAATGAGCAGTTCTTC. Its translation is CASSSQRGGGNEQFF.

The V gene is TRBV2, the J gene TRBJ2-5; possible D gene TRBD2, 5 bases. Germline CDR1 and CDR2: SNHLY and FYNNEI. This CDR3 region has 16 residues. V was shortened by 0 bases and J by 4 bases, with 15 bases between the two germline ends. CDR3: CASSEALPSPGETQYF. CDR3 in DNA: TGTGCCAGCAGTGAAGCGCTACCTAGCCCCGGAGAGACCCAGTACTTC.

This chain connects TRBV20-1 to TRBJ2-1; D is uncertain. Germline V lookup: CDR1 DFQATT, CDR2 SNEGSKA (reference sequence). Trimming removed 5 bases from V and 8 bases from J, with 10 bases in between. CDR3 length equals 11 residues. The CDR3 DNA is TGCAGTGCTGCGTCGGTCGATGAGCAGTTCTTC. It translates to CSAASVDEQFF.

This chain joins TRBV11-2 and TRBJ2-7; 7 bases align to TRBD1. Germline-derived CDR1 and CDR2 are SGHAT and FQNNGV. After removal of 4 bases from V and 1 base from J, the junction contained 7 bases not matched to a gene. This CDR3 region has 15 residues. The CDR3 region is CASSWLGTVSYEQYF. In DNA, the CDR3 is TGTGCCAGCAGCTGGTTGGGGACAGTATCCTACGAGCAGTACTTC.

This chain joins TRBV11-2 and TRBJ1-5; TRBD1 might be the D (5 bases). Trimming pared 1 base from V and 5 bases from J, leaving 12 bases between. Germline CDR1 and CDR2: SGHAT and FQNNGV. The CDR3 runs 15 residues. CDR3 sequence reads: CASSLVSGRDQPQHF. The CDR3 DNA is TGTGCCAGCAGCTTAGTGTCAGGGAGGGATCAGCCCCAGCATTTT.

CDR3 amino acids: CASRQGAYGYTF. CDR3 nucleotides: TGTGCCAGCAGGCAAGGGGCATATGGCTACACCTTC. The chain is built from TRBV6-5 and TRBJ1-2; tentatively, D is TRBD1 (5 bases). Germline V gives CDR1 MNHEY, CDR2 SVGAGI. V dropped 6 bases and J dropped 5 bases, with 10 bases sitting between them. This CDR3 has 12 amino acids.